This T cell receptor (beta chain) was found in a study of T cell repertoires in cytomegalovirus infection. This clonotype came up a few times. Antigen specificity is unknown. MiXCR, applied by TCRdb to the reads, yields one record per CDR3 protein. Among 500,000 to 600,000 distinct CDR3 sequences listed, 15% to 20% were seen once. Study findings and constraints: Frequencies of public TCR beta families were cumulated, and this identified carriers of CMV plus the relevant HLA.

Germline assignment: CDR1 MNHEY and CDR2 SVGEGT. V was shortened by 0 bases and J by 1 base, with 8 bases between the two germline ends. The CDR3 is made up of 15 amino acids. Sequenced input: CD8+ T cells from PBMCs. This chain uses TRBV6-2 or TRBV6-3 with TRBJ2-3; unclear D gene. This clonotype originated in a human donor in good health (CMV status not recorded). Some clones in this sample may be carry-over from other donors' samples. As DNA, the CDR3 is TGTGCCAGCAGTTACTCCCTTGACGGCACAGATACGCAGTATTTT. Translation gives CASSYSLDGTDTQYF.